This T cell receptor (beta chain) is drawn from a study of T cells expressing NK-cell markers. cDNA encoding TCR beta was synthesized via 5'RACE template switching incorporating UMIs. TCRdb reprocessed the 5' RACE reads and reports one entry per CDR3 protein, with no DNA. Its table records about 150,000 distinct CDR3 sequences. Per germline, CDR1 SEHNR and CDR2 FQNEAQ (reference sequence). The CDR3 has 16 amino acids. The clonotype was recovered from a man aged 18-30 years in good health. The chain has TRBV7-9 and TRBJ2-2. Sequenced input: blood T cells: a sorted CD56 or NKG2C T cell subset, CD4+ or CD8+ T cells, or bulk PBMC T cells (not recorded which). This chain's CDR3 is CASSSTQGSVTGELFF.